The T cell receptor (beta chain) under discussion was sequenced for a study of Graves' ophthalmopathy and Graves' hyperthyroidism. The study, taken as a whole, reports: The model flagged ophthalmopathy progression at more than 70% sensitivity and 72% to 75% specificity. Most expanded thyroid clonotypes above 0.001 frequency also appeared in blood. Between ophthalmopathy and stable hyperthyroidism, a 13-signature model drew a separation with around 86% sensitivity and around 80% specificity.

The V and J ends lost 0 bases and 0 bases respectively, with 6 bases between them. The germline CDR1 and CDR2 sequences are LNHNV and YYDKDF (reference sequence). This CDR3 has 14 residues. This clonotype was picked up many times. Its matching antigen is unknown. RNA transcripts provided the template for amplifying TCR beta CDR3 regions. First-round RT-PCR with HTBI primers preceded a second-round multiplex PCR. TCRdb redid the calling of the multiplex PCR reads with MiXCR, one entry per CDR3 protein. Of about 1.1 million distinct CDR3 sequences listed, roughly 35% are singletons. Patients were left out if they had other autoimmune diseases, uncontrolled infections, pregnancy or lactation.

The sample comprised peripheral blood or thyroid tissue (not recorded which). The sequence was collected from an adult man with Graves' hyperthyroidism. This rearrangement joins TRBV15 to TRBJ2-7; no clear D. The CDR3 nucleotides are TGTGCCACCAGCAGAGATTGGAGCTCCTACGAGCAGTACTTC. It is translated as CATSRDWSSYEQYF.